Below, 12 T cell receptor beta chains from the same sample are listed, as sequenced in a study of shared clonotypes between healthy human individuals. Generated by immunoSEQ multiplex PCR, the TCRdb table keeps only in-frame clones and is missing some. The sample has more than 400,000 clones; less than 96% are singletons. The sample taken for sequencing was naive CD4+ T cells sorted from blood. The subset is: CD45RA+ positively selected. These receptors were collected from a young woman in good health.

In this sample, this clone turned up once. This sequence joins TRBV11-2 and TRBJ1-1; a possible D gene is TRBD1 (5 bases). Germline lookup yields CDR1 SGHAT and CDR2 FQNNGV. Trimming shortened V by 1 base and J by 0 bases, and 9 bases separated the two germline ends. The CDR3 loop spans 15 amino acids. The CDR3 bases are TGTGCCAGCAGCTTAGTGGCAGGGATGAACACTGAAGCTTTCTTT. Residues: CASSLVAGMNTEAFF.

V usage is TRBV11-2 and J usage is TRBJ2-1; TRBD2 agrees at 13 bases. After removal of 5 bases from V and 7 bases from J, the junction contained 5 bases not matched to a gene. This CDR3 comprises 15 residues. The germline CDR1 and CDR2 sequences are SGHAT and FQNNGV. As DNA, the CDR3 is TGTGCCAGCAGCCGGGGACTAGCGGGATGGAATGAGCAGTTCTTC. Protein product: CASSRGLAGWNEQFF.

The chain combines TRBV19 with TRBJ2-7; D gene unclear. The CDR3 runs 14 residues. Germline V gene lookup returns CDR1 LNHDA and CDR2 SQIVND (reference sequence). The V end lost 0 bases, the J end lost 1 base, and 7 bases lay between the germline ends. DNA of the CDR3: TGTGCCAGTAGTATAGAACCAGGATCCTACGAGCAGTACTTC. Translated, it gives CASSIEPGSYEQYF.

The genes are TRBV27 and TRBJ2-7; D not certain. V was shortened by 5 bases and J by 2 bases, with 10 bases between the two germline ends. Germline CDR1 MNHEY, CDR2 SMNVEV (reference sequence). The CDR3 covers 13 residues. The DNA for the CDR3 is TGTGCCAGCAGTGTAGCAAATGCCTACGAGCAGTACTTC. Translation gives CASSVANAYEQYF.

The chain recombines TRBV7-9 with TRBJ1-5, with D perhaps matching TRBD1 (6 bases). This CDR3 has 15 amino acids. V lost 7 bases and J lost 2, with 15 bases in between. Germline loops: CDR1 SEHNR, CDR2 FQNEAQ (reference sequence). The CDR3 spells CASTPTGKGNQPQHF. The CDR3 coding sequence is TGTGCCAGCACCCCAACAGGGAAAGGCAATCAGCCCCAGCATTTT.

The rearrangement joins TRBV28 to TRBJ1-5, with 10 bases identical to TRBD1. The CDR3 runs 17 residues. Germline V gene data show CDR1 as MDHEN and CDR2 as SYDVKM. The V and J ends lost 5 bases and 2 bases, in that order; junction bases with no gene match: 9. The CDR3 nucleotides are TGTGCCAGCAGTCGGGACAGGGGAGGGATGGGCAATCAGCCCCAGCATTTT. Amino acid sequence: CASSRDRGGMGNQPQHF.

V is TRBV18 and J is TRBJ2-2; 7 positions match TRBD1. V dropped 5 bases and J dropped 4; count of bases not matched to a gene: 7. The germline V gene has CDR1 KGHSH and CDR2 LQKENI. The CDR3 runs to 15 residues. The CDR3 here is CASSRSEGATGELFF. The CDR3 nucleotides read TGTGCCAGCTCAAGGAGCGAGGGGGCCACCGGGGAGCTGTTTTTT.

The chain combines TRBV11-2 with TRBJ2-3; D perhaps matches TRBD1 (6 bases). Trimming took off 5 bases at V and 0 bases at J, with 12 bases between the two ends. The CDR3 consists of 15 residues. In germline, CDR1 is SGHAT, CDR2 FQNNGV. The CDR3 region has the DNA TGTGCCAGCAGCCCGATAGGGGGTAGCACAGATACGCAGTATTTT. This encodes CASSPIGGSTDTQYF.

The genes are TRBV28 and TRBJ2-3; 8 nucleotides align to TRBD1. V lost 5 bases and J lost 1; bases outside the gene matches: 5. CDR3 length: 15 amino acids. Germline lookup yields CDR1 MDHEN and CDR2 SYDVKM. In nucleotides, the CDR3 is TGTGCCAGCAGTGACAGGGGTTTGGGCACAGATACGCAGTATTTT. Translating it yields CASSDRGLGTDTQYF.

This clone was recorded once. This chain connects TRBV5-5 to TRBJ1-3; D gene unclear. V was cut by 6 bases and J by 2 bases, with 12 bases left in between. Germline V gene sequence: CDR1 SGHKS, CDR2 YYEKEE (reference sequence). The CDR3 is 14 amino acids. The CDR3 spells CASTREGTGNTIYF. The CDR3 DNA reads TGTGCCAGCACCCGAGAGGGAACTGGAAACACCATATATTTT.

J is TRBJ2-7 and V is TRBV5-1; weak D call: TRBD2 (6 bases). Per the germline V gene, CDR1 is SGHRS and CDR2 is YFSETQ. This CDR3 contains 15 residues. Trimming left V 4 bases short and J 0 bases short, with 14 bases between. CDR3 sequence: CASSPRDSSSYEQYF. The CDR3 bases are TGCGCCAGCAGCCCCCGGGACTCTAGCTCCTACGAGCAGTACTTC.

The chain couples TRBV28 to TRBJ1-5; possible D gene TRBD1, 5 bases. The V end was cut by 6 bases, the J end by 6 bases, with 21 bases between. Germline V CDR1 and CDR2: MDHEN, SYDVKM. CDR3 size: 16 residues. The CDR3, as DNA: TGTGCCAGCAGCCATGACCAAATCAGGGTCCCTCAGCCCCAGCATTTT. Protein: CASSHDQIRVPQPQHF.